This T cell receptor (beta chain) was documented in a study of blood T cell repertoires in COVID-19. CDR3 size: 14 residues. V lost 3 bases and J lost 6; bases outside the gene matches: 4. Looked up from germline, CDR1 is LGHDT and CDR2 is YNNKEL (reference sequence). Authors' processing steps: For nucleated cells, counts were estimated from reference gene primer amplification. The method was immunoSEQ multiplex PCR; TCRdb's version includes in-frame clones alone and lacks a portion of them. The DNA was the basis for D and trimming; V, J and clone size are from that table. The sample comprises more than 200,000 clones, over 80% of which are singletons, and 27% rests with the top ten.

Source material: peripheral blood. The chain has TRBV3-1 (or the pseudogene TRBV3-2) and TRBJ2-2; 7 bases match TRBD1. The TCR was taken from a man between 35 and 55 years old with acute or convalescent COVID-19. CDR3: CASSHRGYAGELFF. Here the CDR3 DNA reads TGTGCCAGCAGCCACAGGGGGTACGCCGGGGAGCTGTTTTTT.